What follows are 26 T cell receptor beta chains derived from one specimen sequenced in a study of T-cell memory formation after mild COVID-19. MiXCR was run by TCRdb on the 5' RACE reads, yielding one entry per CDR3 protein. The top ten clones hold around 27% of a sample with about 140,000 distinct CDR3 sequences, about 14% of them seen once. Material: PBMCs or a T cell subset sorted from them (not recorded which). These receptors all stem from an adult woman who had mild COVID-19 (a few samples of this study predate the infection). Cell type and time point are not known.

This clonotype was counted many times. CDR3 sequence (DNA): TGTGCCAGCAGCCCGAACGGGGAGCTGTTTTTT. It specifies CASSPNGELFF. The V and J genes are TRBV7-9 and TRBJ2-2, with no clear D. CDR1 is SEHNR, CDR2 FQNEAQ, per germline (reference sequence). Trimming left V 5 bases short and J 7 bases short, with 5 bases between. CDR3 length equals 11 residues.

This clonotype appeared a few times. This chain uses TRBV5-4 with TRBJ2-6; D call uncertain. This CDR3 spans 15 amino acids. Trimming removed 0 bases from V and 1 base from J, with 5 bases in between. The V gene's germline CDR1 is SGHNT and CDR2 YYREEE (reference sequence). CDR3 sequence reads: CASSLAVSGANVLTF. The CDR3 coding sequence is TGTGCCAGCAGCTTGGCTGTGTCTGGGGCCAACGTCCTGACTTTC.

This clonotype has only a few counts. The chain combines TRBV5-1 with TRBJ2-1, with TRBD1 identical over 8 bases. The CDR3 is made up of 13 amino acids. Germline trimming cut 5 bases from V and 3 bases from J; bases unmatched to any gene: 1. The germline gives CDR1 SGHRS, CDR2 YFSETQ. The CDR3 here is CASRGTGYNEQFF. CDR3 coding DNA: TGCGCCAGCAGGGGGACAGGCTACAATGAGCAGTTCTTC.

This clonotype occurred a few times. The V gene is TRBV29-1, the J gene TRBJ1-2; unclear D gene. CDR1 is SQVTM, CDR2 ANQGSEA, per germline. The CDR3 is 14 residues long. The V end lost 1 base, the J end lost 7 bases, and 16 bases lay between the germline ends. CDR3 DNA: TGCAGCGTTGAAGTTCAACGGCCCAGTCGTGGCTACACCTTC. Translation: CSVEVQRPSRGYTF.

This clonotype was found a few times. The chain couples TRBV9 to TRBJ2-1; TRBD2 matches 12 bases. The ends lost 3 bases at V and 6 bases at J; junction bases unmatched: 4. The V gene's germline CDR1 is SGDLS and CDR2 YYNGEE. This CDR3 region has 15 residues. DNA for the CDR3: TGTGCCAGCAGCGCACGACTAGCGGGAGTCAATGAGCAGTTCTTC. Its translation: CASSARLAGVNEQFF.

This clonotype occurred a few times. The V gene is TRBV5-8, the J gene TRBJ2-4; TRBD1 aligns across 9 bases. Germline V gives CDR1 SGHTS, CDR2 YDEGEE. The length of the CDR3 is 14 residues. Germline trimming cut 2 bases from V and 8 bases from J; bases unmatched to any gene: 5. CDR3 nucleotide sequence: TGTGCCAGCAGCTTTGGGACAGGGAATGACATTCAGTACTTC. Amino acid sequence: CASSFGTGNDIQYF.

The chain joins TRBV7-9 to TRBJ2-5; TRBD2 matches 7 bases. Trimming cost V 2 bases and J 5 bases; bases outside gene matches: 5. Germline loops: CDR1 SEHNR, CDR2 FQNEAQ (reference sequence). CDR3 length equals 14 residues. The DNA for the CDR3 is TGTGCCAGCAGCTTACGACTAGCCGGGGAGACCCAGTACTTC. This codes for CASSLRLAGETQYF.

The rearrangement links TRBV27 to TRBJ1-2; D unresolved. With 4 bases removed from V and 0 bases from J, the gap between germline ends came to 15 bases. Germline lookup yields CDR1 MNHEY and CDR2 SMNVEV (reference sequence). This CDR3 has 16 residues. This chain's CDR3 is CASSSAHPNANYGYTF. DNA of the CDR3: TGTGCCAGCAGTTCGGCGCACCCGAACGCTAACTATGGCTACACCTTC.

The chain combines TRBV4-3 with TRBJ2-5, with 12 bases that match TRBD2. The germline gives CDR1 LGHNA, CDR2 YSLEER. The CDR3 contains 18 residues. J lost 5 bases, V lost 0 bases, and 10 bases had no gene match. As DNA, the CDR3 is TGCGCCAGCAGCCAAGATGCGGTGCTAGCGGGAGGGCAGGAGACCCAGTACTTC. As protein: CASSQDAVLAGGQETQYF.

The chain recombines TRBV21-1 with TRBJ1-1; TRBD1 is the table's D call and was not checked against the DNA. TRBV21-1 represents a pseudogene. CDR3 length: 15 amino acids. The DNA of the CDR3 is TGTGCCAGCAGCAAAGGGGGACAGGGGCCCACTGAAGCTTTCTTT. Translation: CASSKGGQGPTEAFF.

This clonotype was seen many times. The CDR3 DNA reads as TGTGCCAGCAGCTTAAGCAGGGGACCCTACAATGAGCAGTTCTTC. Protein: CASSLSRGPYNEQFF. This rearrangement joins TRBV7-3 to TRBJ2-1, with D perhaps TRBD1 (6 bases). V lost 1 base and J 2 bases, leaving 9 bases between the germline ends. Germline-derived CDR1 and CDR2 are SGHTA and FQGTGA. The CDR3 has 15 residues.

This clonotype was observed a few times. V and J are TRBV7-2 and TRBJ2-5; D might be TRBD2 (6 bases). Germline V gene data show CDR1 as SGHTA and CDR2 as FQGNSA. Deletions cut 5 bases from V and 4 bases from J, with 14 bases between. This CDR3 is built from 14 residues. CDR3 sequence reads: CASSPDWGGETQYF. In DNA, the CDR3 is TGTGCCAGCAGCCCTGATTGGGGAGGAGAGACCCAGTACTTC.

The genes are TRBV29-1 and TRBJ2-7, with D possibly TRBD2 on 5 matching bases. V was cut by 1 base and J by 3 bases, with 13 bases left in between. This CDR3 comprises 14 residues. CDR1 and CDR2 (germline): SQVTM, ANQGSEA. This chain's CDR3 is CSVEGTGDNYEQYF. The CDR3 coding sequence is TGCAGCGTTGAAGGAACCGGGGATAACTACGAGCAGTACTTC.

The rearrangement joins TRBV21-1 to TRBJ2-4; the table names TRBD1, a call not compared with the DNA. TRBV21-1 represents a pseudogene. The CDR3 sequence is 17 residues long. The chain's CDR3 is CASSKGTSGAMKNIQYF. In DNA form, the CDR3 reads TGTGCCAGCAGCAAAGGGACGTCGGGGGCTATGAAAAACATTCAGTACTTC.

This clonotype has only a few counts. This rearrangement joins TRBV11-3 to TRBJ2-7; D tentatively reads TRBD1 or TRBD2 (6 bases each). The CDR3 is 14 amino acids. The V end lost 5 bases, the J end lost 3 bases, and 14 bases lay between the germline ends. The germline V gene encodes CDR1 SGHNT and CDR2 YENEEA. CDR3 protein: CASSLRDIHYEQYF. In nucleotides, the CDR3 is TGTGCCAGCAGCCTGCGGGACATACACTACGAGCAGTACTTC.

This clonotype appeared a few times. The chain links TRBV7-9 to TRBJ1-4; D is ambiguous. Per the germline V gene, CDR1 is SEHNR and CDR2 is FQNEAQ (reference sequence). The CDR3 loop spans 14 amino acids. The germline V and J ends were trimmed by 5 bases and 12 bases, with 19 bases remaining between them. CDR3 coding DNA: TGTGCCAGCAGCGCCTCCCCGGGTAGGGAGGAACTGTTTTTT. The encoded protein is CASSASPGREELFF.

The chain couples TRBV5-1 to TRBJ2-7; weak D call: TRBD2 (5 bases). The CDR3 has 16 amino acids. V lost 0 bases and J 1 base, leaving 14 bases between the germline ends. Looked up from germline, CDR1 is SGHRS and CDR2 is YFSETQ. The CDR3 region has the DNA TGCGCCAGCAGCTTGGCCTACCGAGGGCCTTCCTACGAGCAGTACTTC. Residues: CASSLAYRGPSYEQYF.

This clonotype was detected a few times. The V gene is TRBV2, the J gene TRBJ2-1, with TRBD1 as a possible D gene (7 bases). V shed 7 bases and J shed 5 bases, with 18 bases lying between them. Per germline, CDR1 SNHLY and CDR2 FYNNEI. The CDR3 extends over 15 amino acids. The CDR3 loop reads CASMTSGTDDNEQFF. The CDR3 coding sequence is TGTGCCAGCATGACTAGTGGGACAGACGACAATGAGCAGTTCTTC.

There are a few counts of this clonotype. The chain carries TRBV4-1 and TRBJ2-2, with 10 nucleotides matching TRBD1. The CDR3 is 15 residues long. Losses at the gene ends were 2 bases for V and 6 bases for J; bases not matched to a gene: 3. Germline V gives CDR1 MGHRA, CDR2 YSYEKL. CDR3 sequence: CASSQWDRGAGELFF. The CDR3 coding sequence is TGCGCCAGCAGCCAATGGGACAGGGGTGCCGGGGAGCTGTTTTTT.

There are many counts of this clonotype. This chain links TRBV4-3 with TRBJ2-7, with D perhaps TRBD2 (6 bases). This CDR3 has 17 residues. V was cut by 0 bases and J by 2 bases, with 17 bases left in between. Germline V lookup: CDR1 LGHNA, CDR2 YSLEER. CDR3 protein: CASSQDSDGSGTYEQYF. DNA for the CDR3: TGCGCCAGCAGCCAAGATTCGGACGGGAGTGGTACCTACGAGCAGTACTTC.

The rearrangement joins TRBV20-1 to TRBJ2-5; the D is unclear. The V gene lost 3 bases and the J gene lost 7 bases, with 12 bases spanning the gap. Germline V gives CDR1 DFQATT, CDR2 SNEGSKA (reference sequence). The CDR3 consists of 12 residues. CDR3 nucleotide sequence: TGCAGTGCTAGGTCGTCGGAACCGACCCAGTACTTC. Translated, it gives CSARSSEPTQYF.

This clonotype has a handful of counts. V is TRBV4-2 and J is TRBJ2-7; weak D call: TRBD1 (6 bases). With 2 bases removed from V and 3 bases from J, the gap between germline ends came to 11 bases. The germline CDR1 and CDR2 sequences are LGHNA and YNFKEQ. This CDR3 comprises 14 residues. CDR3: CASSQPDRSYEQYF. The CDR3 DNA reads TGTGCCAGCAGCCAACCCGACAGGAGCTACGAGCAGTACTTC.

The chain combines TRBV7-6 with TRBJ2-5, with 9 nucleotides matching TRBD2. Germline V gene data show CDR1 as SGHVS and CDR2 as FNYEAQ. The junction had 14 bases not matched to a gene; V was cut back by 1 base and J by 5 bases. This CDR3 has 18 amino acids. The CDR3 spells CASSLVLLGLAGNETQYF. Written as DNA, the CDR3 is TGTGCCAGCAGCTTAGTTCTATTGGGGCTAGCGGGAAACGAGACCCAGTACTTC. The full variable domain, its missing parts supplied by reference TRBV7-6 and TRBJ2-5, is GAGVSQSPRYKVTKRGQDVALRCDPISGHVSLYWYRQALGQGPEFLTYFNYEAQQDKSGLPNDRFSAERPEGSISTLTIQRTEQRDSAMYRCASSLVLLGLAGNETQYFGPGTRLLVL.

The chain couples TRBV7-9 to TRBJ2-7, with a weak D call TRBD2 (6 bases). The CDR3 totals 13 residues. Germline values: CDR1 SEHNR, CDR2 FQNEAQ (reference sequence). V was pared by 6 bases and J by 3 bases, with 12 bases between. CDR3 loop: CASRPKDYYEQYF. Here the CDR3 DNA reads TGTGCCAGCAGACCAAAGGACTACTACGAGCAGTACTTC. Based on the CDR3 plus reference TRBV7-9 and TRBJ2-7, the full variable domain is DTGVSQNPRHKITKRGQNVTFRCDPISEHNRLYWYRQTLGQGPEFLTYFQNEAQLEKSRLLSDRFSAERPKGSFSTLEIQRTEQGDSAMYLCASRPKDYYEQYFGPGTRLTVT.

This clonotype appeared many times. This sequence joins TRBV7-6 and TRBJ2-3; 9 nucleotides agree with TRBD2. CDR1 and CDR2 from the germline V gene are SGHVS and FNYEAQ. The junction had 2 bases not matched to a gene; V was cut back by 6 bases and J by 1 base. CDR3 length equals 14 residues. The CDR3 nucleotides are TGTGCCAGCAGGGAGCGGGGGGGCACAGATACGCAGTATTTT. This translates into CASRERGGTDTQYF.

The V and J genes are TRBV9 and TRBJ1-2, with D tentatively TRBD1 (6 bases). The V end lost 2 bases, the J end lost 2 bases, and 13 bases lay between the germline ends. The CDR3 consists of 15 residues. CDR1 and CDR2 (germline): SGDLS, YYNGEE. CDR3 sequence (DNA): TGTGCCAGCAGCGTTGGACAGACCGCCAACTATGGCTACACCTTC. Its translation is CASSVGQTANYGYTF.